Presented here are 28 T cell receptor beta chains from one specimen sequenced in a study of shared clonotypes between healthy human individuals. Clones were sequenced by immunoSEQ multiplex PCR, and TCRdb holds only the in-frame ones, with some missing. Of over a million clones listed, roughly 74% are singletons. Specimen: memory CD4+ T cells from PBMCs. Subset reported: CD45RA-negative fraction. These receptors were taken from a man aged 18 to 29 in good health. Some clones in this sample may be carry-over from other donors' samples.

The chain recombines TRBV2 with TRBJ1-1; perhaps TRBD1 as D (6 bases). The CDR3 runs to 13 residues. The V end lost 7 bases, the J end lost 6 bases, and 15 bases lay between the germline ends. CDR1 and CDR2 from the germline V gene are SNHLY and FYNNEI. CDR3 region: CASTGGLRAEAFF. The CDR3 DNA reads as TGTGCCAGCACTGGGGGGCTTCGAGCTGAAGCTTTCTTT.

This rearrangement joins TRBV11-2 to TRBJ2-1; 8 positions match TRBD1. Trimming at V came to 6 bases and at J to 6 bases, leaving 4 bases not matched to a gene. The CDR3 sequence is 13 residues long. Germline CDR1 is SGHAT and CDR2 is FQNNGV. The DNA for the CDR3 is TGTGCCAGCAGAAAGGACAGGGCCAATGAGCAGTTCTTC. Translating it yields CASRKDRANEQFF.

In regard to this clone: The sample carries other DNA sequences with the same CDR3. This chain connects TRBV2 to TRBJ2-2, with D unresolved. The CDR3 is made up of 13 amino acids. The V gene's germline CDR1 is SNHLY and CDR2 FYNNEI. Trimming removed 4 bases from V and 2 bases from J, with 5 bases in between. The CDR3 protein is CASSGENTGELFF. Written as DNA, the CDR3 is TGTGCCAGCAGTGGCGAAAACACCGGGGAGCTGTTTTTT.

The chain combines TRBV4-1 with TRBJ1-2; 8 bases are a match to TRBD1. Germline trimming cut 0 bases from V and 4 bases from J; bases unmatched to any gene: 4. The CDR3 extends over 15 amino acids. The germline V gene encodes CDR1 MGHRA and CDR2 YSYEKL. DNA for the CDR3: TGCGCCAGCAGCCAAGACCAGGGGGCGACCTATGGCTACACCTTC. Its translation is CASSQDQGATYGYTF.

The CDR3, as DNA: TGTGCCAGCAGGGGACAGGGGGCGGGGAGGACTGAAGCTTTCTTT. Translating gives CASRGQGAGRTEAFF. The J gene is TRBJ1-1, the V gene TRBV6-6; 12 nucleotides align to TRBD1. There are 15 residues in the CDR3. Germline CDR1 reads MNHNY; CDR2 reads SVGAGI (reference sequence). With 6 bases clipped from V and 5 bases from J, the junction kept 7 bases outside the gene matches.

V gene TRBV11-3 combines with J gene TRBJ1-4; D call uncertain. Germline V CDR1 and CDR2: SGHNT, YENEEA. The V end lost 1 base, the J end lost 0 bases, and 12 bases lay between the germline ends. This CDR3 contains 17 residues. CDR3 in amino acids: CASSLAPEQTTNEKLFF. The CDR3 nucleotides read TGTGCCAGCAGCTTAGCCCCAGAACAGACAACTAATGAAAAACTGTTTTTT.

J is TRBJ2-2 and V is TRBV28; weak D call: TRBD1 (7 bases). V was cut by 5 bases and J by 3 bases, with 16 bases left in between. The V gene's germline CDR1 is MDHEN and CDR2 SYDVKM. The CDR3 is 16 residues long. CDR3 DNA: TGTGCCAGCAGTGCCTCGCCAGGGGGGTACACCGGGGAGCTGTTTTTT. It translates to CASSASPGGYTGELFF.

This chain links TRBV5-1 with TRBJ2-3; D not resolved. CDR1 is SGHRS, CDR2 YFSETQ, per germline. Trimming stripped 5 bases from V and 6 bases from J, with 13 bases between. CDR3 length: 13 amino acids. The CDR3 region has the DNA TGCGCCAGCAGTCCTGGATCGCCGGATACGCAGTATTTT. It specifies CASSPGSPDTQYF. Supplemented by reference TRBV5-1 and TRBJ2-3, the full variable domain reads KAGVTQTPRYLIKTRGQQVTLSCSPISGHRSVSWYQQTPGQGLQFLFEYFSETQRNKGNFPGRFSGRQFSNSRSEMNVSTLELGDSALYLCASSPGSPDTQYFGPGTRLTVL.

The V call is TRBV7-6, the J call TRBJ2-2, with D perhaps TRBD1 (6 bases). The CDR3 runs to 16 residues. V lost 1 base to trimming and J lost 4 bases, with 13 bases between them. CDR1 and CDR2 (germline): SGHVS, FNYEAQ. This CDR3 is CASSLGGTRGTGELFF. CDR3 nucleotide sequence: TGTGCCAGCAGCTTAGGTGGGACCAGGGGCACCGGGGAGCTGTTTTTT. Based on the CDR3 plus reference TRBV7-6 and TRBJ2-2, the full variable domain is GAGVSQSPRYKVTKRGQDVALRCDPISGHVSLYWYRQALGQGPEFLTYFNYEAQQDKSGLPNDRFSAERPEGSISTLTIQRTEQRDSAMYRCASSLGGTRGTGELFFGEGSRLTVL.

This chain links TRBV4-1 with TRBJ1-5; TRBD1 is a possible D gene (5 bases). The CDR3 has 14 amino acids. The V gene lost 4 bases and the J gene lost 8 bases, with 15 bases spanning the gap. CDR1 and CDR2 (germline): MGHRA, YSYEKL. The CDR3 loop is CASSLGTAGEPQHF. The CDR3 DNA is TGCGCCAGCAGCCTCGGGACCGCGGGGGAGCCCCAGCATTTT.

This chain uses TRBV28 with TRBJ1-6; D uncertain. The germline V and J ends were trimmed by 6 bases and 10 bases, with 16 bases remaining between them. The CDR3 spans 14 residues. The germline V gene has CDR1 MDHEN and CDR2 SYDVKM. DNA of the CDR3: TGTGCCAGCAGGGCCGCGGCCCAAGACTCACCCCTCCACTTT. This gives the protein CASRAAAQDSPLHF. The full variable domain, its missing parts supplied by reference TRBV28 and TRBJ1-6, is DVKVTQSSRYLVKRTGEKVFLECVQDMDHENMFWYRQDPGLGLRLIYFSYDVKMKEKGDIPEGYSVSREKKERFSLILESASTNQTSMYLCASRAAAQDSPLHFGNGTRLTVT.

This sequence joins TRBV6-5 and TRBJ2-5, with D hard to call. This CDR3 contains 11 residues. The V gene's germline CDR1 is MNHEY and CDR2 SVGAGI. Between the trimmed V and J ends, which lost 6 bases and 4 bases, there was a span of 6 bases. The CDR3 sequence: CASRLGETQYF. The CDR3 region has the DNA TGTGCCAGCAGGCTGGGAGAGACCCAGTACTTC.

This chain joins TRBV11-2 and TRBJ2-7; D is unclear. The CDR3 is 14 amino acids. V gave up 2 bases and J gave up 3 bases, with 11 bases separating them. The germline V gene has CDR1 SGHAT and CDR2 FQNNGV. The CDR3 DNA reads as TGTGCCAGCAGCTTAACTATCCGTAACTACGAGCAGTACTTC. This sequence encodes CASSLTIRNYEQYF.

The rearrangement joins TRBV30 to TRBJ2-1; 16 bases map to TRBD2. Germline values: CDR1 GTSNPN, CDR2 SVGIG (reference sequence). Unmatched junction bases numbered 9, after V lost 3 bases and J lost 7 bases. This CDR3 is built from 17 residues. CDR3 residues: CAWSQGLAGGLGNEQFF. The CDR3, as DNA: TGTGCCTGGAGCCAGGGACTAGCGGGAGGGTTGGGAAATGAGCAGTTCTTC.

This clone has only one observation. The J gene is TRBJ1-2, the V gene TRBV19; a possible D gene is TRBD1 (6 bases). This CDR3 is 13 amino acids long. Germline V CDR1 and CDR2: LNHDA, SQIVND (reference sequence). V was pared by 2 bases and J by 4 bases, with 8 bases between. This CDR3 reads CASSIQGFYGYTF. The DNA for the CDR3 is TGTGCCAGTAGTATACAGGGGTTCTATGGCTACACCTTC.

This clone was seen a single time. The J gene is TRBJ1-1, the V gene TRBV5-6; D is undetermined. Germline V gene sequence: CDR1 SGHDT, CDR2 YYEEEE. The CDR3 has 13 amino acids. V was shortened by 3 bases and J by 0 bases, with 6 bases between the two germline ends. The CDR3 here is CASSYYLNTEAFF. The CDR3 DNA sequence: TGTGCCAGCAGCTACTACTTGAACACTGAAGCTTTCTTT.

V gene TRBV11-2 combines with J gene TRBJ2-3; TRBD2 matches at 9 bases. V lost 5 bases, J lost 5 bases, and 11 bases stayed unmatched. This CDR3 is 16 amino acids long. CDR1 and CDR2 (germline): SGHAT, FQNNGV. The CDR3 here is CASSPRLAGVGDTQYF. CDR3 DNA: TGTGCCAGCAGCCCCCGGTTAGCGGGAGTTGGAGATACGCAGTATTTT.

The DNA for the CDR3 is TGTGCCAGCAGCTCGGGACTAGCGGAAGAGACCCAGTACTTC. Amino acids: CASSSGLAEETQYF. The chain couples TRBV5-6 to TRBJ2-5; 11 positions match TRBD2. The CDR3 runs 14 residues. From germline, CDR1 is SGHDT and CDR2 YYEEEE. The junction had 1 base not matched to a gene; V was cut back by 3 bases and J by 3 bases.

On this clone: Distinct nucleotide sequences in the sample also encode this CDR3. The chain employs TRBV27 and TRBJ2-1, with 7 bases identical to TRBD1. CDR3 length equals 15 residues. V shed 2 bases and J 5 bases; nucleotides not matched to a gene: 6. The germline CDR1 and CDR2 sequences are MNHEY and SMNVEV (reference sequence). DNA for the CDR3: TGTGCCAGCAGTTTAAGTCGCAGGGGGAACAATGAGCAGTTCTTC. Translation gives CASSLSRRGNNEQFF.

The table lists this clone with a count of one. The genes are TRBV5-1 and TRBJ2-1, with D perhaps matching TRBD2 (6 bases). The V gene's germline CDR1 is SGHRS and CDR2 YFSETQ. The CDR3 has 13 residues. V was cut by 3 bases and J by 9 bases, with 13 bases left in between. The CDR3 DNA is TGCGCCAGCAGCTCGGGAGTCACAAGTGAGCAGTTCTTC. Translating it yields CASSSGVTSEQFF.

The V gene is TRBV4-2, the J gene TRBJ2-5, with D perhaps TRBD1 (5 bases). The CDR3 contains 15 residues. Trimming pared 4 bases from V and 4 bases from J, leaving 16 bases between. Germline V CDR1 and CDR2: LGHNA, YNFKEQ. CDR3 bases: TGTGCCAGCAGCCCGAACTTAAGTGGGGCAGAGACCCAGTACTTC. Protein: CASSPNLSGAETQYF.

The V call is TRBV6-6, the J call TRBJ2-3; D ambiguous. Per germline, CDR1 MNHNY and CDR2 SVGAGI (reference sequence). This CDR3 is 13 amino acids long. V shed 6 bases and J shed 1 base, with 8 bases lying between them. CDR3: CASSPAGTDTQYF. The CDR3 bases are TGTGCCAGCAGCCCCGCAGGCACAGATACGCAGTATTTT.

There are a few counts of this clone. The CDR3 DNA is TGTGCCAGCAGTGAGAGGCTCTACGAGCAGTACTTC. Translated, it gives CASSERLYEQYF. The V call is TRBV6-5, the J call TRBJ2-7; no firm D call. CDR1 is MNHEY, CDR2 SVGAGI, per germline. The CDR3 is 12 residues long. The V and J ends lost 5 bases and 3 bases respectively, with 8 bases between them.

This clone was observed a handful of times. The chain recombines TRBV28 with TRBJ2-7, with 10 bases lining up with TRBD1. Germline CDR1 reads MDHEN; CDR2 reads SYDVKM. The V gene end was trimmed by 5 bases and the J gene end by 4 bases; junction bases not matched to a gene: 11. The CDR3 covers 16 residues. Written as DNA, the CDR3 is TGTGCCAGCAGTCTCACGGGACAGGGGACTCGGTACGAGCAGTACTTC. This codes for CASSLTGQGTRYEQYF.

The rearrangement joins TRBV5-4 to TRBJ2-3; tentative D call: TRBD1 (6 bases). The CDR3 covers 14 residues. The V gene lost 3 bases and the J gene lost 1 base, with 9 bases spanning the gap. Germline CDR1 SGHNT, CDR2 YYREEE (reference sequence). The CDR3: CASSSGQRTDTQYF. The CDR3 DNA reads TGTGCCAGCAGCTCAGGACAGCGCACAGATACGCAGTATTTT.

This clone was found once. The same CDR3 arises from other DNA sequences in this sample as well. The V call is TRBV28, the J call TRBJ2-2, with 7 bases lining up with TRBD2. CDR3 length: 15 amino acids. Germline CDR1 and CDR2: MDHEN and SYDVKM. Unmatched junction bases numbered 7, after V lost 7 bases and J lost 2 bases. CDR3 region: CASTPGGANTGELFF. The CDR3 DNA sequence: TGTGCCAGCACCCCGGGGGGAGCAAACACCGGGGAGCTGTTTTTT.

The chain links TRBV15 to TRBJ2-1; D gene unclear. The germline gives CDR1 LNHNV, CDR2 YYDKDF (reference sequence). V lost 1 base and J lost 9, with 7 bases in between. The CDR3 has 12 residues. The CDR3 here is CATSRGSPEQFF. DNA of the CDR3: TGTGCCACCAGCAGAGGTAGCCCTGAGCAGTTCTTC. Complete variable domain (other parts from reference TRBV15 and TRBJ2-1): DAMVIQNPRYQVTQFGKPVTLSCSQTLNHNVMYWYQQKSSQAPKLLFHYYDKDFNNEADTPDNFQSRRPNTSFCFLDIRSPGLGDTAMYLCATSRGSPEQFFGPGTRLTVL.

The chain recombines TRBV4-2 with TRBJ2-5; D may match TRBD1 or TRBD2 (5 bases each). Trimming removed 0 bases at V and 5 bases at J, with 16 bases between. The germline V gene has CDR1 LGHNA and CDR2 YNFKEQ. The CDR3 is 16 residues long. The CDR3 loop reads CASSQDSFGASETQYF. CDR3 sequence (DNA): TGTGCCAGCAGCCAAGATTCATTCGGGGCCAGCGAGACCCAGTACTTC.